The rows below give T cell receptor beta chains drawn from one sample of a study of blood T cell repertoires in COVID-19. Sequencing was performed with immunoSEQ multiplex PCR; in TCRdb, only in-frame clones are kept and a portion is missing. The table has 300,000 to 350,000 clones, about nine tenths seen once; the top ten hold more than 5.5%. The sample comprised peripheral blood. All receptors come from a woman in her seventies with COVID-19, enrolled during active disease. The CDR3 runs from the conserved cysteine through the conserved F or W. A D gene is named only where the DNA matches it firmly. Rows give clone size only sometimes, using once, few, many, or a class for an expanded clone.

V gene | clone size | D gene | CDR3 protein
TRBV2 | . | TRBD1 | CASRGQGNQPQHF
TRBV12-5 | . | TRBD1 | CASGLDRGLADTQYF
TRBV27 | . | . | CASSFVQGYTEAFF
TRBV7-3 | . | TRBD1 | CASSPSGQAAGYTF
TRBV7-9 | . | TRBD2 | CASSPERGQETQYF
TRBV24-1 | . | TRBD1 | CATRPTGGADEAFF
TRBV5-4 | . | . | CASSLPDGANYGYTF
TRBV21-1 | . | . | CASSPQGNTEAFF
TRBV20-1 | . | . | CSASPSETQYF
TRBV24-1 | . | TRBD1 | CATSAGQGDDEQFF
TRBV19 | . | . | CASGEGGGSYNEQFF
TRBV6-1 | . | . | CASSELTGNTEAFF
TRBV6-5 | . | . | CASSLDRGYEQYF
TRBV11-2 | . | TRBD1 | CASRSGTGITSGNTIYF
TRBV9 | once | . | CASSPGGTTTNEKLFF
TRBV3-1/TRBV3-2 | . | . | CASSQVENYGYTF
TRBV30 | . | TRBD1 | CAWSVRGQVLNQPQHF
TRBV29-1 | . | . | CSVGGLGAGNTIYF
TRBV6-6 | once | . | CAGRVALPQYF
TRBV11-2 | . | . | CASSLDLGRNQPQHF
TRBV25-1 | . | . | CASSAVNRDGYTF
TRBV7-9 | . | TRBD1 | CASLGRGQGEAFF
TRBV9 | . | . | CASSGLTNTEAFF
TRBV5-1 | . | TRBD1 | CASSQYRDRGDETQYF
TRBV7-2 | . | TRBD2 | CASSLGGGRAETQYF
TRBV28 | . | TRBD1 | CASSLAGTGPEEAFF
TRBV10-3 | . | TRBD2 | CAISASGGLGETQYF
TRBV6-5 | . | TRBD1 | CASSYSTGTYEQYF
TRBV19 | . | TRBD1 | CASSISGQGVYGYTF
TRBV2 | . | . | CATNADPQGQPQHF
TRBV2 | . | TRBD1 | CASSVSPDRGSSPLHF
TRBV6-1 | once | . | CASSEAGRGVEQYF
TRBV7-9 | . | . | CASSSGGTTNTEAFF
TRBV27 | once | . | CASSPLSETDTQYF
TRBV6-6 | once | TRBD1 | CASTEGGTGATEAFF
TRBV5-1 | . | . | CASSPGETEAFF
TRBV2 | . | TRBD2 | CASSGELAGGNEQYF
TRBV6-1 | . | . | CASSDPGVWGYTF
TRBV9 | . | . | CASSVEGGRTGELFF
TRBV9 | . | TRBD2 | CASSHPQASGGATDTQYF
TRBV28 | . | TRBD2 | CASSPRLAGTEQYF
TRBV7-8 | . | . | CASSPRVVIVTEAFF
TRBV6-5 | . | . | CASSYRAEVGYEQYF
TRBV28 | once | . | CASSPQAGGDTQYF
TRBV19 | . | TRBD2 | CASSIDGASGALGEFF
TRBV29-1 | . | . | CSVERARGNTEAFF
TRBV5-1 | . | TRBD2 | CASRMASGPQETQYF
TRBV5-1 | . | TRBD2 | CASSLSLGLAGNEQFF
TRBV28 | . | TRBD1 | CASINQGAVETQYF
TRBV5-1 | . | TRBD1 | CASSPATGAVRELFF
TRBV19 | . | . | CASSSRPGGVGDTQYF
TRBV21-1 | . | . | CASIPLEIAPRSSYEQYF
TRBV7-2 | . | . | CASSPDRAKNIQYF
TRBV5-4 | . | TRBD1 | CASSFDRAMNTEAFF
TRBV19 | once | . | CASTVTRGRSYEQYF
TRBV6-6 | . | TRBD1 | CASSRGQGPIYGYTF